The TCR beta chain described here comes from a study of blood T cells in healthy people across ages. A second PCR of roughly 6 to 12 cycles used a sample-barcoded 5' primer and a J-beta primer mix. TCRdb passed the 5' RACE reads through MiXCR, listing each CDR3 protein once. The sample lists some 900,000 distinct CDR3 sequences; 48% were seen once. Germline CDR1 reads SQVTM; CDR2 reads ANQGSEA. The CDR3 runs 14 residues. Study-level points and caveats: It was found that TCR beta diversity correlated strongly with the percentage of naive T cells.

Turning to this clonotype: What it binds is unknown.

The chain uses TRBV29-1 and TRBJ2-5; 7 nucleotides line up with TRBD2. Near its end, the DNA agrees better with TRBJ2-7, so the J call may be wrong. The sample was blood. This clonotype originated in a man aged 25-45 years in good health. CDR3 nucleotides: TGCAGCGTTGAAAGGGAGGGGAAACCTTACGAGCAGTACTTC. Translation: CSVEREGKPYEQYF.